These 4 T cell receptor beta chains came from one sample sequenced in a study of T cell repertoires in cytomegalovirus infection. TCRdb ran MiXCR on the reads and lists one entry per CDR3 protein. The sample consists of more than 400,000 distinct CDR3 sequences, around a quarter of them appearing once. The source material was PBMCs. Source of these receptors: a human donor in good health (CMV status not recorded). Some clones in this sample may be carry-over from other donors' samples.

This clonotype has a handful of counts. The gene calls are TRBV28 and TRBJ1-4; D unclear. V dropped 4 bases and J dropped 6 bases, with 3 bases sitting between them. Germline V CDR1 and CDR2: MDHEN, SYDVKM. The CDR3 length is 11 residues. CDR3 in amino acids: CASSSYEKLFF. The DNA of the CDR3 is TGTGCCAGCAGTTCGTATGAAAAACTGTTTTTT.

This clonotype was seen a few times. The rearrangement uses TRBV20-1 and TRBJ2-2; D unresolved. This CDR3 comprises 13 residues. Trimming cost V 3 bases and J 3 bases, with 8 bases left between them. Per the germline V gene, CDR1 is DFQATT and CDR2 is SNEGSKA (reference sequence). CDR3 region: CSARSEYTGELFF. CDR3 coding DNA: TGCAGTGCTAGGAGCGAGTACACCGGGGAGCTGTTTTTT.

There are many counts of this clonotype. The chain employs TRBV7-8 and TRBJ2-2; 9 nucleotides match TRBD1. Trimming cost V 1 base and J 7 bases; bases outside gene matches: 7. Germline V gene sequence: CDR1 SGHVS, CDR2 FQNEAQ. This CDR3 has 16 residues. CDR3 sequence: CASSLGNRGRGGELFF. The CDR3 nucleotides are TGTGCCAGCAGCTTAGGAAACAGGGGGCGAGGCGGGGAGCTGTTTTTT.

At least ten counts were recorded for this clonotype. The CDR3 DNA is TGTGCCAGCAGCCCGCATCGGGGACAGGGGGGAAATCAGCCCCAGCATTTT. Amino acid sequence: CASSPHRGQGGNQPQHF. The chain joins TRBV6-2 or TRBV6-3 to TRBJ1-5, with 11 bases aligning to TRBD1. CDR1 and CDR2 (germline): MNHEY, SVGEGT. J was trimmed by 4 bases and V by 6 bases; bases with no gene match: 11. The CDR3 has 17 residues.